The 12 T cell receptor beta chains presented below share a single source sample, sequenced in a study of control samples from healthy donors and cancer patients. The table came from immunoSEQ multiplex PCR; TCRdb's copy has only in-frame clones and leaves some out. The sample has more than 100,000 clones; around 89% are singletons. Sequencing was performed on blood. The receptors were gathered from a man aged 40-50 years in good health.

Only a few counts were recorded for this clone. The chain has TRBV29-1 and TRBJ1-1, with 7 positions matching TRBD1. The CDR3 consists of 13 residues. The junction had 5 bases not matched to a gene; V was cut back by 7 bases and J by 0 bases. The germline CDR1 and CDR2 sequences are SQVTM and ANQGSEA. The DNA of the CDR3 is TGCAGCGCATCGACAGGGCTGAACACTGAAGCTTTCTTT. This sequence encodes CSASTGLNTEAFF.

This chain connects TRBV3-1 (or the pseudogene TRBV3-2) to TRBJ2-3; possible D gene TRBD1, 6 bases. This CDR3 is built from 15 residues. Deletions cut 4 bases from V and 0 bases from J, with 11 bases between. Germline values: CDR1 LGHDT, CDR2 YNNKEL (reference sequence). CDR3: CASSPQGTSTDTQYF. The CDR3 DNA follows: TGTGCCAGCAGCCCCCAGGGGACGAGCACAGATACGCAGTATTTT.

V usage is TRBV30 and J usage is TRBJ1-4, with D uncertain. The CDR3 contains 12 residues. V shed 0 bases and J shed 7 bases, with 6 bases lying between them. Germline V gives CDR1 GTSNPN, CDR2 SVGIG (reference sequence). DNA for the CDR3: TGTGCCTGGAGTGTAAACGGTGAAAAACTGTTTTTT. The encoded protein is CAWSVNGEKLFF.

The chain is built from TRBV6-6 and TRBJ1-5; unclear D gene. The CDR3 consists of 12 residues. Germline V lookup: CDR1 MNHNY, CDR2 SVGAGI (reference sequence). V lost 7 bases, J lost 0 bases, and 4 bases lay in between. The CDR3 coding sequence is TGTGCCAGCAACCCTAGCAATCAGCCCCAGCATTTT. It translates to CASNPSNQPQHF.

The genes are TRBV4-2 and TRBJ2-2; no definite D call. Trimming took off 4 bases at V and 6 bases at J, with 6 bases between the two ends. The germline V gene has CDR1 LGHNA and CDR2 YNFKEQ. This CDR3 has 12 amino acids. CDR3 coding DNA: TGTGCCAGCAGCCGTGAATCCGGGGAGCTGTTTTTT. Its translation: CASSRESGELFF.

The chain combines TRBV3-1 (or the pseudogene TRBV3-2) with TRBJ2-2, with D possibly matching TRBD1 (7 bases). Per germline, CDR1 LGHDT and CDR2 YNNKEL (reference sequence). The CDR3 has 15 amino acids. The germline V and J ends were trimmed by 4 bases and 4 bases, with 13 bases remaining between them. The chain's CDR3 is CASSLQGGGTGELFF. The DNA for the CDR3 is TGTGCCAGCAGCCTCCAGGGGGGCGGCACCGGGGAGCTGTTTTTT.

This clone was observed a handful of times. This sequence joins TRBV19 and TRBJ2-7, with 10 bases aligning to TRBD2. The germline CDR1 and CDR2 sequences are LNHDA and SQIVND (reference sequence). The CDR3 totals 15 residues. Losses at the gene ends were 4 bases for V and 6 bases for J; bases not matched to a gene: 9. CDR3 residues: CASSTERGGRGEQYF. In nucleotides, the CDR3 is TGTGCCAGTAGTACAGAGCGGGGGGGCCGGGGCGAGCAGTACTTC. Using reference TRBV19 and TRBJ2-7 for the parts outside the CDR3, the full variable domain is DGGITQSPKYLFRKEGQNVTLSCEQNLNHDAMYWYRQDPGQGLRLIYYSQIVNDFQKGDIAEGYSVSREKKESFPLTVTSAQKNPTAFYLCASSTERGGRGEQYFGPGTRLTVT.

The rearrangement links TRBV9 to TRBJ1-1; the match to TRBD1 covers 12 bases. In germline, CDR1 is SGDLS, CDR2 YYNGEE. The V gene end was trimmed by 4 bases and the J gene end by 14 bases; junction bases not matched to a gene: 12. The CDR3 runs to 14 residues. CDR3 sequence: CASSIPGTGGSIFF. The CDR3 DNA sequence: TGTGCCAGCAGCATACCCGGGACAGGGGGCTCTATATTCTTT.

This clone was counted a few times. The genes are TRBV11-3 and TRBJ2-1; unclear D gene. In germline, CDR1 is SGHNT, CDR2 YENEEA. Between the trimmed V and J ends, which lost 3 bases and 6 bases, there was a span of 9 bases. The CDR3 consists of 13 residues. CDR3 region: CASSFVAINEQFF. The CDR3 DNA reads TGTGCCAGCAGCTTCGTAGCTATCAATGAGCAGTTCTTC.

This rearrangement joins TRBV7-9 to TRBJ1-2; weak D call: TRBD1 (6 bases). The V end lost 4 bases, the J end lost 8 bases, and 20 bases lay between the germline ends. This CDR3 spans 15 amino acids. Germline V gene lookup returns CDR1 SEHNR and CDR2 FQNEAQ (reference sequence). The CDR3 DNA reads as TGTGCCAGCAGCTCCTGGGGGACACTTTCATTAGGCTACACCTTC. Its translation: CASSSWGTLSLGYTF.

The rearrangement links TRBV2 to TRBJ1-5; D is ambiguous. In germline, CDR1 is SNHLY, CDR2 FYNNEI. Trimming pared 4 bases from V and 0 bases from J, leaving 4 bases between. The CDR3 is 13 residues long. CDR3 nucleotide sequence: TGTGCCAGCAGTGGAGATAGCAATCAGCCCCAGCATTTT. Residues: CASSGDSNQPQHF.

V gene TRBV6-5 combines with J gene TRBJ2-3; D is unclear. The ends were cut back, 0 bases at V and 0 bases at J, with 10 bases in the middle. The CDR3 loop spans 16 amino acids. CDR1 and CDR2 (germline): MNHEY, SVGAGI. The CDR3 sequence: CASSYSGLLSTDTQYF. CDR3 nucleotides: TGTGCCAGCAGTTACTCGGGCCTGCTTAGCACAGATACGCAGTATTTT.